Each of the 23 T cell receptor beta chains below was sequenced from the same sample in a study of blood T cells in healthy people across ages. Combining a sample-barcoded 5' primer with a J-beta primer mix, a second PCR ran for about 6 to 12 cycles. TCRdb independently ran MiXCR on the 5' RACE reads; one entry per CDR3 protein. The sample lists fewer than 2 million distinct CDR3 sequences; 39% were seen once. The specimen was blood. The receptors stem from a human donor in good health.

The genes are TRBV7-2 and TRBJ2-1; D is perhaps TRBD1 (6 bases). The V gene's germline CDR1 is SGHTA and CDR2 FQGNSA. V was clipped by 6 bases and J by 6 bases, with 18 bases between them. This CDR3 contains 15 residues. The DNA for the CDR3 is TGTGCCAGCAGGTCCGGACAGAAGCTATCCAATGAGCAGTTCTTC. This gives the protein CASRSGQKLSNEQFF.

J is TRBJ2-1 and V is TRBV29-1, with D perhaps matching TRBD1 or TRBD2 (5 bases each). Trimming took off 6 bases at V and 5 bases at J, with 14 bases between the two ends. Germline V gene sequence: CDR1 SQVTM, CDR2 ANQGSEA. This CDR3 is built from 13 residues. For the CDR3, the DNA is TGCAGCGTGGACGGGACGGACCACAATGAGCAGTTCTTC. It encodes CSVDGTDHNEQFF.

The CDR3 DNA follows: TGCAGCGTCGGGGATCTCCCTATGAACACTGAAGCTTTCTTT. It specifies CSVGDLPMNTEAFF. The gene calls are TRBV29-1 and TRBJ1-1; D is unresolved. CDR1 is SQVTM, CDR2 ANQGSEA, per germline. V gave up 6 bases and J gave up 0 bases, with 14 bases separating them. The CDR3 has 14 residues.

The chain is built from TRBV7-9 and TRBJ1-6; D unresolved. Germline loops: CDR1 SEHNR, CDR2 FQNEAQ (reference sequence). The V end lost 1 base, the J end lost 11 bases, and 6 bases lay between the germline ends. This CDR3 spans 12 amino acids. The CDR3 region is CASSLEGTPLHF. The CDR3 DNA is TGTGCCAGCAGCTTAGAGGGAACACCCCTCCACTTT. The variable domain in full, completed from reference TRBV7-9 and TRBJ1-6, reads DTGVSQNPRHKITKRGQNVTFRCDPISEHNRLYWYRQTLGQGPEFLTYFQNEAQLEKSRLLSDRFSAERPKGSFSTLEIQRTEQGDSAMYLCASSLEGTPLHFGNGTRLTVT.

Note on this clonotype: A read error may produce the germline difference seen at one junction end. This chain joins TRBV6-5 and TRBJ1-1; D gene uncertain. The CDR3 totals 15 residues. Germline V gene sequence: CDR1 MNHEY, CDR2 SVGAGI. As DNA, the CDR3 is TGTGCTAGCAGTTACTCCGGTAGGGTGAACACTGAAGCTTTCTTT. Amino acid sequence: CASSYSGRVNTEAFF.

There are a few counts of this clonotype. This chain links TRBV28 with TRBJ1-6; the D is unclear. V was shortened by 6 bases and J by 6 bases, with 18 bases between the two germline ends. The CDR3 loop spans 16 amino acids. CDR1 MDHEN and CDR2 SYDVKM come from the germline V gene. Here the CDR3 reads CASSPLIRDSNSPLHF. For the CDR3, the DNA is TGTGCCAGCAGCCCACTCATCCGGGATAGTAATTCACCCCTCCACTTT.

This clonotype was observed a handful of times. V and J are TRBV20-1 and TRBJ1-1; TRBD1 is a possible D gene (6 bases). Germline V lookup: CDR1 DFQATT, CDR2 SNEGSKA (reference sequence). V lost 2 bases, J lost 11 bases, and 21 bases lay in between. The CDR3 contains 14 residues. The CDR3 loop reads CSARIPGPVRGAFF. CDR3 DNA sequence: TGCAGTGCTAGAATACCGGGCCCCGTTAGGGGGGCTTTCTTT.

This clonotype turned up a few times. DNA of the CDR3: TGTGCCAGCAGCTTAGACGGAGGGTTCTACGAGCAGTACTTC. Amino acid sequence: CASSLDGGFYEQYF. The chain couples TRBV7-6 to TRBJ2-7, with D possibly TRBD2 on 6 matching bases. CDR3 length equals 14 residues. Per the germline V gene, CDR1 is SGHVS and CDR2 is FNYEAQ. Trimming stripped 1 base from V and 3 bases from J, with 10 bases between. The full variable domain, completed using reference TRBV7-6 and TRBJ2-7, is GAGVSQSPRYKVTKRGQDVALRCDPISGHVSLYWYRQALGQGPEFLTYFNYEAQQDKSGLPNDRFSAERPEGSISTLTIQRTEQRDSAMYRCASSLDGGFYEQYFGPGTRLTVT.

The CDR3 loop reads CASSLFVEAEAFF. As DNA, the CDR3 is TGTGCCAGCAGCTTATTCGTGGAGGCTGAAGCTTTCTTT. V usage is TRBV7-2 and J usage is TRBJ1-1, with unresolved D. The CDR3 runs 13 residues. V gave up 2 bases and J gave up 6 bases, with 10 bases separating them. Per the germline V gene, CDR1 is SGHTA and CDR2 is FQGNSA.

The chain employs TRBV7-6 and TRBJ1-4; no reliable D call. V was clipped by 1 base and J by 8 bases, with 11 bases between them. CDR1 SGHVS and CDR2 FNYEAQ come from the germline V gene. CDR3 length: 14 amino acids. The DNA for the CDR3 is TGTGCCAGCAGCTTAGAGGCCAGCGGGGAAAAACTGTTTTTT. It is translated as CASSLEASGEKLFF.

This clonotype was detected a few times. The rearrangement links TRBV19 to TRBJ2-7; D ambiguous. The CDR3 is 15 amino acids. The ends were cut back, 5 bases at V and 0 bases at J, with 14 bases in the middle. CDR1 is LNHDA and CDR2 is SQIVND in the germline V gene (reference sequence). As DNA, the CDR3 is TGTGCCAGTAGTCCCCTTAACCAACCCTCCTACGAGCAGTACTTC. Its translation: CASSPLNQPSYEQYF.

This chain links TRBV7-8 with TRBJ1-2, with 7 bases that match TRBD1. CDR1 is SGHVS and CDR2 is FQNEAQ in the germline V gene. With V trimmed by 4 bases and J by 3 bases, 8 bases remained unmatched. The CDR3 runs 15 residues. DNA of the CDR3: TGTGCCAGCAGCTCCAACAGGGGACGGGACTATGGCTACACCTTC. Protein: CASSSNRGRDYGYTF.

This sequence joins TRBV13 and TRBJ2-7; 7 bases agree with TRBD1. This CDR3 region has 14 residues. CDR1 and CDR2 from the germline V gene are PRHDT and FYEKMQ (reference sequence). The V gene end was trimmed by 5 bases and the J gene end by 2 bases; junction bases not matched to a gene: 6. The CDR3 reads CASSGGQEPYEQYF. The CDR3 nucleotides read TGTGCCAGCAGCGGAGGACAGGAGCCCTACGAGCAGTACTTC.

The J gene is TRBJ1-2, the V gene TRBV7-2; D is unresolved. This CDR3 has 16 amino acids. Germline V gives CDR1 SGHTA, CDR2 FQGNSA. The V end lost 2 bases, the J end lost 7 bases, and 20 bases lay between the germline ends. DNA of the CDR3: TGTGCCAGCAGCTTAAGCAGTATGGCACCTATTGGTGGCTACACCTTC. This codes for CASSLSSMAPIGGYTF.

This clonotype has more than one count but fewer than ten. The V and J genes are TRBV7-9 and TRBJ2-5, with D possibly TRBD2 on 7 matching bases. Germline values: CDR1 SEHNR, CDR2 FQNEAQ (reference sequence). V lost 1 base to trimming and J lost 2 bases, with 14 bases between them. The CDR3 totals 16 residues. CDR3 sequence reads: CASSLVGGPRQETQYF. DNA of the CDR3: TGTGCCAGCAGCTTAGTCGGGGGGCCCCGTCAAGAGACCCAGTACTTC.

The chain employs TRBV20-1 and TRBJ2-7; TRBD2 aligns across 10 bases. Germline V lookup: CDR1 DFQATT, CDR2 SNEGSKA (reference sequence). The CDR3 is 17 amino acids. Trimming at V came to 0 bases and at J to 2 bases, leaving 10 bases not matched to a gene. The DNA of the CDR3 is TGCAGTGCTAGAGATTCTTCGACACTAGCGGGACCCTACGAGCAGTACTTC. As protein: CSARDSSTLAGPYEQYF.

CDR3 amino acids: CAISPAGGQYNEQFF. The CDR3 DNA reads as TGTGCCATCAGTCCAGCGGGGGGTCAATACAATGAGCAGTTCTTC. This chain uses TRBV10-3 with TRBJ2-1, with 9 bases aligning to TRBD2. The CDR3 sequence is 15 residues long. The germline V gene has CDR1 ENHRY and CDR2 SYGVKD. V trimming: 5 bases; J trimming: 4 bases; junction bases outside the gene matches: 6.

V is TRBV11-2 and J is TRBJ2-1; 10 bases agree with TRBD2. This CDR3 is built from 16 residues. V gave up 1 base and J gave up 4 bases; unmatched junction bases: 4. The germline gives CDR1 SGHAT, CDR2 FQNNGV. DNA of the CDR3: TGTGCCAGCAGCTTAGTTTGGACTAGCGGTTACAATGAGCAGTTCTTC. Amino acids: CASSLVWTSGYNEQFF.

The chain carries TRBV12-3 or TRBV12-4 and TRBJ2-7, with D perhaps matching TRBD1 or TRBD2 (5 bases each). CDR3 length equals 13 residues. Between the trimmed V and J ends, which lost 5 bases and 6 bases, there was a span of 14 bases. CDR3 sequence reads: CASSPGTWGEQYF. Written as DNA, the CDR3 is TGTGCCAGCAGTCCCGGGACCTGGGGCGAGCAGTACTTC.

The chain joins TRBV7-7 to TRBJ2-2; the D gene is possibly TRBD2 (5 bases). CDR3 length equals 16 residues. V dropped 0 bases and J dropped 0 bases, with 8 bases sitting between them. CDR1 is SSHAT, CDR2 FNYEAQ, per germline (reference sequence). CDR3 amino acids: CASSLARTSNTGELFF. The CDR3 bases are TGTGCCAGCAGCTTAGCTCGGACTTCGAACACCGGGGAGCTGTTTTTT.

The chain links TRBV18 to TRBJ2-1; possibly TRBD1 for D (5 bases). CDR1 is KGHSH, CDR2 LQKENI, per germline. The CDR3 extends over 13 amino acids. V shed 6 bases and J shed 10 bases, with 16 bases lying between them. CDR3 region: CASSPDLGVEQFF. The CDR3 DNA reads TGTGCCAGCTCCCCTGATCTAGGGGTCGAGCAGTTCTTC.

The chain combines TRBV2 with TRBJ1-2; D might be TRBD1 (6 bases). Trimming pared 1 base from V and 5 bases from J, leaving 11 bases between. The CDR3 runs 14 residues. CDR1 is SNHLY, CDR2 FYNNEI, per germline. The CDR3 DNA is TGTGCCAGCAGTGAAGGTCGGGGGCCTTATGGCTACACCTTC. It yields the protein CASSEGRGPYGYTF.

This clonotype has just a few counts. This chain uses TRBV25-1 with TRBJ2-1, with 8 bases that match TRBD2. J was trimmed by 3 bases and V by 4 bases; bases with no gene match: 8. The CDR3 length is 16 residues. The germline V gene encodes CDR1 MGHDK and CDR2 SYGVNS. Here the CDR3 reads CASSGSRSGGYNEQFF. The DNA for the CDR3 is TGTGCCAGCAGTGGTTCTCGGAGCGGGGGCTACAATGAGCAGTTCTTC.